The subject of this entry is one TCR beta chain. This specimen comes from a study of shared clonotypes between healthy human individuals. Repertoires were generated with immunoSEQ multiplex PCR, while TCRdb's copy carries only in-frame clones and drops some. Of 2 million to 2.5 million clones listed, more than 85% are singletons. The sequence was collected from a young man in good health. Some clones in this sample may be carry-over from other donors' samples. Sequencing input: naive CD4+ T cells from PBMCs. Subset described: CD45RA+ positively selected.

The CDR3 is CASSADPGVGEQYF. DNA for the CDR3: TGTGCCAGCAGCGCCGATCCGGGGGTTGGGGAGCAGTACTTC. This chain links TRBV5-5 with TRBJ2-7; a weak D match, TRBD2 (6 bases). The V end lost 4 bases, the J end lost 7 bases, and 18 bases lay between the germline ends. CDR1 SGHKS and CDR2 YYEKEE come from the germline V gene (reference sequence). CDR3 length: 14 amino acids. Drawing the rest from reference TRBV5-5 and TRBJ2-7, the complete variable domain is DAGVTQSPTHLIKTRGQQVTLRCSPISGHKSVSWYQQVLGQGPQFIFQYYEKEERGRGNFPDRFSARQFPNYSSELNVNALLLGDSALYLCASSADPGVGEQYFGPGTRLTVT.